The clone carrying this TCR beta chain was detected only a few times. The sample belongs to a study of sequential checkpoint blockade in melanoma. Profiled with immunoSEQ multiplex PCR; TCRdb holds only in-frame clones, not every one. The sample lists about 13,000 clones, 25% to 30% seen once, with over 15% in the top ten. Regarding treatment: randomized to nivolumab then ipilimumab (arm A) or the reverse (arm B). In germline, CDR1 is SGHNT, CDR2 YENEEA. Between the trimmed V and J ends, which lost 1 base and 0 bases, there was a span of 4 bases. The CDR3 length is 14 residues. The sequencing here drew on tumor tissue (inferred from file names), taken from a patient given nivolumab and ipilimumab in sequence. The source of this sequence is a human donor with melanoma. V and J are TRBV11-3 and TRBJ2-1, with D uncertain. The chain's CDR3 is CASSLGSSYNEQFF. CDR3 nucleotides: TGTGCCAGCAGCTTAGGTAGCTCCTACAATGAGCAGTTCTTC.